The rows below give T cell receptor beta chains drawn from one sample of a study of T cells after yellow fever vaccination. TCRdb independently ran MiXCR on the 5' RACE reads; one entry per CDR3 protein. The sample holds 400,000 or so distinct CDR3 sequences; roughly a sixth are singletons and the top ten take 18%. The input for sequencing was PBMCs, taken before the yellow fever booster vaccination. These receptor sequences come from a man between 18 and 35 years old who received the YFV17D yellow fever vaccine. CDR3s include the opening cysteine and the closing phenylalanine or tryptophan. D genes are given only for firm matches. Clone sizes are given selectively: once, few, many, or a class where the clone is expanded.

CSASQTAAKNIQYF | TGCAGTGCTAGCCAGACAGCAGCCAAAAACATTCAGTACTTC | TRBV20-1 | few | - | TRBJ2-4
CASSPTVNQPQHF | TGTGCCAGCAGCCCGACAGTCAATCAGCCCCAGCATTTT | TRBV3-1 | - | - | TRBJ1-5
CASTLGPLGFGTQYF | TGTGCCAGCACCCTGGGACCCCTGGGGTTTGGTACGCAGTATTTT | TRBV7-2 | few | - | TRBJ2-3
CASSQDGQRSYEQYF | TGCGCCAGCAGCCAAGATGGACAGCGATCCTACGAGCAGTACTTC | TRBV4-3 | few | - | TRBJ2-7
CASSPTRDYEMAQYF | TGTGCCAGCAGCCCTACCCGGGACTACGAGATGGCCCAGTACTTC | TRBV12-3/TRBV12-4 | few | TRBD2 | TRBJ2-5
CASSKTGTEAFF | TGTGCCAGCAGCAAGACAGGGACTGAAGCTTTCTTT | TRBV9 | - | TRBD1 | TRBJ1-1
CASSEGGASSYNEQFF | TGCGCCAGCAGCGAGGGTGGGGCTAGCTCCTACAATGAGCAGTTCTTC | TRBV5-1 | few | - | TRBJ2-1
CSPDSMNTEAFF | TGCAGCCCGGACAGTATGAACACTGAAGCTTTCTTT | TRBV29-1 | many | - | TRBJ1-1
CASNRLAVVNEQFF | TGTGCCAGCAACCGACTAGCGGTAGTTAATGAGCAGTTCTTC | TRBV6-2/TRBV6-3 | - | TRBD2 | TRBJ2-1
CASAREAYNEQFF | TGTGCCAGCGCAAGGGAAGCCTACAATGAGCAGTTCTTC | TRBV27 | few | - | TRBJ2-1
CASIQGGRGIAYF | TGTGCCAGCATCCAGGGCGGGCGGGGGATAGCGTATTTT | TRBV21-1 | few | - | TRBJ2-3
CASSFGGYEQYF | TGTGCCAGCAGCTTCGGAGGCTACGAGCAGTACTTC | TRBV5-5 | many | - | TRBJ2-7
CASSPDRNNQPQHF | TGTGCCAGCAGCCCGGACAGAAACAATCAGCCCCAGCATTTT | TRBV7-8 | - | - | TRBJ1-5
CASDTDKGIQYF | TGTGCCAGCGACACAGACAAAGGCATTCAGTACTTC | TRBV6-6 | few | - | TRBJ2-4
CSARTTNGDSGYGYTF | TGCAGTGCTCGAACCACAAACGGGGACTCCGGCTATGGCTACACCTTC | TRBV20-1 | many | - | TRBJ1-2
CASSHQRGGFEKLFF | TGCGCCAGCAGCCACCAGAGAGGGGGCTTTGAAAAACTGTTTTTT | TRBV4-1 | - | TRBD1 | TRBJ1-4
CASRDPPGELFF | TGTGCCAGCAGGGACCCGCCCGGGGAGCTGTTTTTT | TRBV6-5 | few | - | TRBJ2-2
CASSFGIGRGAFF | TGTGCCAGCAGTTTTGGTATCGGCCGTGGGGCTTTCTTT | TRBV12-3/TRBV12-4 | many | - | TRBJ1-1
CASSPGQGRGNTIYF | TGTGCCAGCAGCCCCGGACAGGGTAGGGGGAACACCATATATTTT | TRBV13 | few | TRBD1 | TRBJ1-3
CASSTGTGGNQPQHF | TGTGCCAGCTCGACAGGGACAGGGGGAAATCAGCCCCAGCATTTT | TRBV18 | few | TRBD1 | TRBJ1-5
CASSYEVSTEAFF | TGTGCCAGCAGTTACGAAGTGAGCACTGAAGCTTTCTTT | TRBV6-5 | - | - | TRBJ1-1
CASSLAFGAGADTQYF | TGCGCCAGCAGCTTGGCTTTCGGGGCTGGCGCAGATACGCAGTATTTT | TRBV5-1 | few | - | TRBJ2-3
CASRAHSQETQYF | TGTGCCAGCCGAGCACACAGCCAAGAGACCCAGTACTTC | TRBV6-2/TRBV6-3 | many | - | TRBJ2-5
CASSQDPQGLAGGPRDEQYF | TGTGCCAGCAGCCAAGATCCCCAAGGGCTAGCGGGGGGGCCCAGAGACGAGCAGTACTTC | TRBV4-2 | few | TRBD2 | TRBJ2-7
CASSQPGRHSGNTIYF | TGCGCCAGCAGCCAACCAGGGAGGCACTCTGGAAACACCATATATTTT | TRBV4-1 | - | - | TRBJ1-3
CASSGTGRSEQYF | TGTGCCAGCAGCGGGACAGGGAGGTCCGAGCAGTACTTC | TRBV9 | few | TRBD1 | TRBJ2-7
CASSVGLFGNEQFF | TGTGCCAGTAGTGTGGGGCTCTTCGGGAATGAGCAGTTCTTC | TRBV19 | few | - | TRBJ2-1
CASSLLVGGGETQYF | TGTGCCAGCAGTTTATTAGTTGGGGGCGGGGAGACCCAGTACTTC | TRBV12-3/TRBV12-4 | - | - | TRBJ2-5
CSARRIRGVDTGELFF | TGCAGTGCTAGAAGAATTCGGGGGGTGGACACCGGGGAGCTGTTTTTT | TRBV20-1 | - | TRBD2 | TRBJ2-2
CASTAMGDDNEQFF | TGTGCCAGCACCGCTATGGGAGACGACAATGAGCAGTTCTTC | TRBV12-3/TRBV12-4 | few | - | TRBJ2-1
CASSQDLAAYEQYF | TGCGCCAGCAGCCAAGATCTTGCAGCCTACGAGCAGTACTTC | TRBV4-1 | - | - | TRBJ2-7
CASSQTSGTDTSLQPQHF | TGCGCCAGCAGCCAGACCTCCGGGACAGACACTAGTCTTCAGCCCCAGCATTTT | TRBV4-3 | - | TRBD1 | TRBJ1-5
CASSLVLASTDTQYF | TGCGCCAGCAGCTTGGTTCTAGCCAGCACAGATACGCAGTATTTT | TRBV5-1 | - | - | TRBJ2-3
CASSSLPSEKLFF | TGCGCCAGCAGCTCCCTACCTAGCGAAAAACTGTTTTTT | TRBV5-1 | few | - | TRBJ1-4
CASHPTITTDTQYF | TGTGCCAGCCACCCCACCATCACAACAGATACGCAGTATTTT | TRBV6-6 | few | - | TRBJ2-3
CASSEREGTTEAFF | TGTGCCAGCAGCGAAAGGGAGGGGACGACTGAAGCTTTCTTT | TRBV7-8 | few | - | TRBJ1-1
CASSLESGNYGYTF | TGCGCCAGCAGCTTGGAGTCAGGAAACTATGGCTACACCTTC | TRBV5-1 | many | - | TRBJ1-2
CASSDGTANEKLFF | TGTGCCAGCAGCGACGGGACGGCCAATGAAAAACTGTTTTTT | TRBV7-8 | few | - | TRBJ1-4
CASSHTTAMDYGYTF | TGCGCCAGCAGCCACACGACAGCTATGGACTATGGCTACACCTTC | TRBV4-1 | - | - | TRBJ1-2
CASSPAADHQYF | TGTGCCAGCAGTCCCGCGGCCGACCACCAGTACTTC | TRBV6-2/TRBV6-3 | few | - | TRBJ2-5
CASSFGLAGGRETQYF | TGTGCTAGCAGCTTTGGACTAGCGGGGGGCCGAGAGACCCAGTACTTC | TRBV7-7 | few | TRBD2 | TRBJ2-5
CASSPLGGDYEQYF | TGTGCCAGCAGCCCACTCGGCGGGGACTACGAGCAGTACTTC | TRBV4-2 | many | - | TRBJ2-7
CASSYWQGEREQYF | TGTGCCAGCAGTTACTGGCAGGGGGAGAGGGAGCAGTACTTC | TRBV6-2/TRBV6-3 | few | TRBD1 | TRBJ2-7
CSVDRVTYGYTF | TGCAGCGTAGACAGGGTTACCTATGGCTACACCTTC | TRBV29-1 | - | TRBD1 | TRBJ1-2
CASSLSSQGKGDTQYF | TGTGCCAGCAGCTTAAGTTCGCAGGGGAAAGGAGATACGCAGTATTTT | TRBV7-3 | - | - | TRBJ2-3
CASSRAETRGRFLSNTGELFF | TGTGCCAGCTCACGTGCGGAAACGAGGGGGCGGTTCTTGTCGAACACCGGGGAGCTGTTTTTT | TRBV18 | - | TRBD1 | TRBJ2-2
CASSQGTGADEAFF | TGCGCCAGCAGCCAGGGGACAGGGGCAGATGAAGCTTTCTTT | TRBV4-3 | - | TRBD1 | TRBJ1-1
CASSTAGFYEQYF | TGCGCCAGCAGCACCGCGGGTTTCTACGAGCAGTACTTC | TRBV5-1 | - | - | TRBJ2-7
CSATTGGAFDNEQFF | TGCAGTGCTACGACAGGGGGCGCTTTTGACAATGAGCAGTTCTTC | TRBV20-1 | few | TRBD1 | TRBJ2-1
CSALLTGGNSPLHF | TGCAGTGCGCTTCTCACAGGGGGTAATTCACCCCTCCACTTT | TRBV20-1 | - | TRBD1 | TRBJ1-6
CASSADKNTEAFF | TGTGCCAGCTCGGCGGACAAGAACACTGAAGCTTTCTTT | TRBV18 | - | - | TRBJ1-1
CASSPTDRYQPQHF | TGTGCCAGCTCACCTACGGACAGATATCAGCCCCAGCATTTT | TRBV18 | - | - | TRBJ1-5
CASSLLGDQETQYF | TGTGCCAGCAGTTTATTGGGGGACCAAGAGACCCAGTACTTC | TRBV27 | - | - | TRBJ2-5
CASSWGTSYEQYF | TGTGCCAGCAGCTGGGGGACTAGCTACGAGCAGTACTTC | TRBV7-2 | - | TRBD2 | TRBJ2-7
CASSYHSGGAYEQFF | TGTGCCAGCAGCTATCATAGCGGGGGGGCCTATGAGCAGTTCTTC | TRBV7-2 | few | TRBD2 | TRBJ2-1